Below are 29 T cell receptor beta chains sequenced from a single sample in a study of T cell repertoires in cytomegalovirus infection. TCRdb recomputed calls from the reads with MiXCR, one row per CDR3 protein. This sample carries approximately 910,000 distinct CDR3 sequences, approximately 31% of them seen once, and the ten largest clones take about an eighth. These receptors have no identified antigens. The sequencing here drew on cultured CD8+ T cells from PBMCs, taken from culture after CMV antigen stimulation. These receptors came from a human donor in good health (CMV status not recorded). Some clones in this sample may be carry-over from other donors' samples.

This clonotype occurred a few times. This rearrangement joins TRBV4-1 to TRBJ1-5; the D is unclear. In germline, CDR1 is MGHRA, CDR2 YSYEKL. The V gene lost 5 bases and the J gene lost 0 bases, with 17 bases spanning the gap. The CDR3 extends over 17 amino acids. The CDR3 reads CASSENPDTDSNQPQHF. CDR3 nucleotide sequence: TGCGCCAGCAGCGAGAACCCCGACACGGATAGCAATCAGCCCCAGCATTTT.

V and J are TRBV5-4 and TRBJ2-3; no definite D call. Germline CDR1 SGHNT, CDR2 YYREEE (reference sequence). The CDR3 contains 17 residues. The V and J ends lost 1 base and 1 base respectively, with 16 bases between them. CDR3 in DNA: TGTGCCAGCAGCTTGTTTACGGTGGACCCTGGCACAGATACGCAGTATTTT. Translation gives CASSLFTVDPGTDTQYF.

V gene TRBV10-2 combines with J gene TRBJ2-3, with a weak D call TRBD2 (5 bases). V was pared by 3 bases and J by 1 base, with 8 bases between. There are 14 residues in the CDR3. Germline CDR1 WSHSY, CDR2 SAAADI. The CDR3 reads CASSDGAGTDTQYF. CDR3 nucleotides: TGCGCCAGCAGTGATGGAGCGGGCACAGATACGCAGTATTTT.

The sample holds a few counts of this clonotype. This chain joins TRBV6-1 and TRBJ2-7; perhaps D is TRBD1 or TRBD2 (5 bases each). V lost 1 base and J lost 0, with 10 bases in between. This CDR3 has 15 residues. Germline assignment: CDR1 MNHNS and CDR2 SASEGT. CDR3 nucleotide sequence: TGTGCCAGCAGTGAAGGGCAGGGACCCTCCTACGAGCAGTACTTC. This translates into CASSEGQGPSYEQYF.

There are a few counts of this clonotype. The chain employs TRBV7-8 and TRBJ2-3; D is ambiguous. The length of the CDR3 is 13 residues. V lost 3 bases and J 2 bases, leaving 6 bases between the germline ends. The germline gives CDR1 SGHVS, CDR2 FQNEAQ. CDR3 protein: CASSLCPTDTQYF. CDR3 nucleotide sequence: TGTGCCAGCAGCTTGTGCCCCACAGATACGCAGTATTTT.

This clonotype was counted ten times or more. DNA of the CDR3: TGTGCCAGCAGCACCCGGGTCGATTTTGAAGCTTTCTTT. This sequence encodes CASSTRVDFEAFF. The chain joins TRBV7-2 to TRBJ1-1; D not certain. CDR3 size: 13 residues. The germline V gene has CDR1 SGHTA and CDR2 FQGNSA. With 5 bases removed from V and 7 bases from J, the gap between germline ends came to 14 bases. Looking up the rest from reference TRBV7-2 and TRBJ1-1 gives the full variable domain: GAGVSQSPSNKVTEKGKDVELRCDPISGHTALYWYRQSLGQGLEFLIYFQGNSAPDKSGLPSDRFSAERTGGSVSTLTIQRTQQEDSAVYLCASSTRVDFEAFFGQGTRLTVV.

This clonotype was seen a handful of times. The CDR3 DNA is TGTGCCAGCGAAATGGGACCCGAGCAGTTCTTC. Amino acids: CASEMGPEQFF. The rearrangement uses TRBV27 and TRBJ2-1; D is perhaps TRBD1 or TRBD2 (5 bases each). Trimming took 8 bases from V and 10 from J, leaving 12 bases between them. The CDR3 runs to 11 residues. The germline V gene has CDR1 MNHEY and CDR2 SMNVEV (reference sequence).

The DNA for the CDR3 is TGTGCCAGCAGGACCGAACAGGGTCTCACTGAAGCTTTCTTT. Translation: CASRTEQGLTEAFF. The chain employs TRBV6-2 or TRBV6-3 and TRBJ1-1; weak D call: TRBD1 (6 bases). The V gene lost 6 bases and the J gene lost 4 bases, with 15 bases spanning the gap. This CDR3 has 14 amino acids. CDR1 and CDR2 (germline): MNHEY, SVGEGT.

In this sample, this clonotype turned up many times. V and J are TRBV7-2 and TRBJ1-5; possibly TRBD1 for D (6 bases). In germline, CDR1 is SGHTA, CDR2 FQGNSA. The CDR3 is 18 residues long. With 1 base removed from V and 2 bases from J, the gap between germline ends came to 18 bases. Written as DNA, the CDR3 is TGTGCCAGCAGCTTAGTGGGGCAGGGGAGAGGTGGCAATCAGCCCCAGCATTTT. Its protein product is CASSLVGQGRGGNQPQHF.

This sequence joins TRBV7-9 and TRBJ2-5, with TRBD2 matching 7 bases. The J segment lost 7 bases and the V segment lost 5 bases, leaving 16 bases of the junction unmatched. Looked up from germline, CDR1 is SEHNR and CDR2 is FQNEAQ (reference sequence). The CDR3 runs to 16 residues. The CDR3 nucleotides are TGTGCCAGCAGCACTCCGGGGGGTCGGGTCCGAGGGACCCAGTACTTC. Translation: CASSTPGGRVRGTQYF.

This clonotype was recorded at least ten times. This chain connects TRBV12-3 or TRBV12-4 to TRBJ2-1, with 8 bases fitting TRBD1. The CDR3 runs to 15 residues. V lost 5 bases and J lost 2; bases outside the gene matches: 5. CDR3 sequence (DNA): TGTGCCAGCAGTCCCCGACAGGGGACCTACAATGAGCAGTTCTTC. Amino acids: CASSPRQGTYNEQFF.

This clonotype was counted many times. The chain links TRBV7-2 to TRBJ2-5; 10 bases fit TRBD2. V dropped 2 bases and J dropped 2; count of bases not matched to a gene: 8. Germline V CDR1 and CDR2: SGHTA, FQGNSA. The CDR3 is 17 residues long. CDR3 in amino acids: CASSLRASGGPQETQYF. CDR3 DNA sequence: TGTGCCAGCAGCTTAAGGGCTAGCGGGGGACCGCAAGAGACCCAGTACTTC.

This chain uses TRBV7-9 with TRBJ2-2, with TRBD1 matching 7 bases. V gave up 4 bases and J gave up 4 bases; unmatched junction bases: 6. CDR1 is SEHNR, CDR2 FQNEAQ, per germline (reference sequence). The CDR3 is 15 residues long. CDR3 DNA: TGTGCCAGCAGCTATCCGGGACAGATCACCGGGGAGCTGTTTTTT. It specifies CASSYPGQITGELFF.

The chain uses TRBV4-1 and TRBJ1-5; 7 bases are a match to TRBD1. V was pared by 4 bases and J by 4 bases, with 10 bases of the junction left unmatched. CDR1 and CDR2 from the germline V gene are MGHRA and YSYEKL. This CDR3 is 16 amino acids long. This CDR3 is CASSPSGTVLNQPQHF. The CDR3 DNA reads TGCGCCAGCAGCCCTTCCGGGACAGTACTAAATCAGCCCCAGCATTTT.

This clonotype has ten or more counts. The V call is TRBV24-1, the J call TRBJ1-5, with D possibly being TRBD1 (6 bases). With 0 bases removed from V and 7 bases from J, the gap between germline ends came to 18 bases. Germline CDR1 and CDR2: KGHDR and SFDVKD. The CDR3 has 17 amino acids. CDR3 sequence: CATSDLGAGVFRQPQHF. CDR3 DNA: TGTGCCACCAGTGATTTGGGGGCAGGGGTTTTCCGCCAGCCCCAGCATTTT.

There are many counts of this clonotype. The chain employs TRBV7-2 and TRBJ2-1; unclear D gene. With 3 bases removed from V and 1 base from J, the gap between germline ends came to 10 bases. Germline V gives CDR1 SGHTA, CDR2 FQGNSA. The CDR3 has 15 amino acids. The CDR3 DNA is TGTGCCAGCAGCTTTAAATCTGGGTCCTACAATGAGCAGTTCTTC. Amino acid sequence: CASSFKSGSYNEQFF.

This clonotype has a handful of counts. This chain uses TRBV12-3 or TRBV12-4 with TRBJ1-2, with TRBD1 matching over 10 bases. J gave up 6 bases and V 6 bases, and 7 bases lay outside the gene matches. The CDR3 has 14 residues. CDR3: CASSPGGQGDGYTF. The CDR3 bases are TGTGCCAGCAGCCCTGGTGGACAGGGGGATGGCTACACCTTC.

This clonotype turned up a few times. The chain is built from TRBV7-8 and TRBJ2-7; D is possibly TRBD1 or TRBD2 (5 bases each). Germline-derived CDR1 and CDR2 are SGHVS and FQNEAQ. V was pared by 1 base and J by 2 bases, with 12 bases between. The CDR3 spans 15 residues. The CDR3 loop is CASSLEGTDTYEQYF. The CDR3, as DNA: TGTGCCAGCAGCTTAGAAGGGACGGATACCTACGAGCAGTACTTC.

This clonotype was seen a handful of times. The rearrangement joins TRBV14 to TRBJ2-1; D gene uncertain. The germline CDR1 and CDR2 sequences are SGHDN and FVKESK. Trimming pared 4 bases from V and 4 bases from J, leaving 11 bases between. The CDR3 spans 14 residues. The CDR3 bases are TGTGCCAGCAGCCCTCCGACCCCTTACAATGAGCAGTTCTTC. Translating it yields CASSPPTPYNEQFF.

This clonotype was found a few times. This chain connects TRBV7-6 to TRBJ2-2; 9 nucleotides line up with TRBD2. CDR3 length: 18 residues. The V segment lost 3 bases and the J segment 6 bases; nucleotides outside the gene matches: 14. Germline V lookup: CDR1 SGHVS, CDR2 FNYEAQ. The CDR3 coding sequence is TGTGCCAGCAGCTTCCCGGGGCGGGGGGGCGGAATCGCCGGGGAGCTGTTTTTT. Residues: CASSFPGRGGGIAGELFF.

This rearrangement joins TRBV6-2 or TRBV6-3 to TRBJ2-1; D call uncertain. The CDR3 is 14 amino acids. CDR1 MNHEY and CDR2 SVGEGT come from the germline V gene. Between the trimmed V and J ends, which lost 2 bases and 4 bases, there was a span of 9 bases. CDR3 protein: CASSYPTEYNEQFF. CDR3 coding DNA: TGTGCCAGCAGTTACCCGACGGAGTACAATGAGCAGTTCTTC.

This clonotype has a count of ten or more. The J gene is TRBJ2-1, the V gene TRBV7-2; 14 nucleotides align to TRBD2. Germline assignment: CDR1 SGHTA and CDR2 FQGNSA. This CDR3 comprises 17 residues. The V gene end was trimmed by 5 bases and the J gene end by 9 bases; junction bases not matched to a gene: 12. CDR3 coding DNA: TGTGCCAGCAGCCCATCGACTAGCGGGGGGGCGCTGGGTGAGCAGTTCTTC. As protein: CASSPSTSGGALGEQFF.

The V gene is TRBV12-3 or TRBV12-4, the J gene TRBJ1-3; D may be TRBD1 (6 bases). V was shortened by 5 bases and J by 4 bases, with 18 bases between the two germline ends. CDR3 length: 16 amino acids. In DNA form, the CDR3 reads TGTGCCAGCAGTGACCGGGACACTCGGCGGGGAAACACCATATATTTT. Residues: CASSDRDTRRGNTIYF.

In its sample, this clonotype was seen once. The CDR3 here is CASSQQGTEETQYF. CDR3 DNA sequence: TGCGCCAGCAGCCAGCAGGGGACGGAAGAGACCCAGTACTTC. This chain uses TRBV4-1 with TRBJ2-5; D perhaps matches TRBD1 (6 bases). V was cut by 3 bases and J by 3 bases, with 11 bases left in between. Looked up from germline, CDR1 is MGHRA and CDR2 is YSYEKL. CDR3 size: 14 residues.

This clonotype turned up a few times. This chain uses TRBV19 with TRBJ1-2; a possible D gene is TRBD1 (5 bases). CDR3 length equals 12 residues. Germline CDR1 reads LNHDA; CDR2 reads SQIVND (reference sequence). V lost 10 bases and J 4 bases, leaving 13 bases between the germline ends. CDR3 residues: CATFGGVYGYTF. In DNA form, the CDR3 reads TGTGCCACTTTTGGAGGGGTCTATGGCTACACCTTC.

V gene TRBV6-2 or TRBV6-3 combines with J gene TRBJ1-5; a weak D match, TRBD1 (5 bases). V lost 7 bases and J lost 7, with 14 bases in between. CDR3 length equals 13 residues. Germline V gene sequence: CDR1 MNHEY, CDR2 SVGEGT. The CDR3 region is CASTLPGGQPQHF. CDR3 nucleotides: TGTGCCAGCACTTTACCGGGGGGACAGCCCCAGCATTTT.

The rearrangement links TRBV4-1 to TRBJ2-7; D is unclear. The CDR3 loop spans 14 amino acids. V lost 1 base, J lost 1 base, and 8 bases lay in between. Germline assignment: CDR1 MGHRA and CDR2 YSYEKL. The CDR3 is CASSQAFGSYEQYV. The CDR3, as DNA: TGCGCCAGCAGCCAAGCGTTCGGATCCTACGAGCAGTACGTC.

Comment on this clonotype: Being one base from a much bigger clone, this may be a read error. The chain has TRBV11-3 and TRBJ2-2; 8 nucleotides align to TRBD2. CDR3 length: 16 residues. The V and J ends lost 5 bases and 6 bases, in that order; junction bases with no gene match: 11. CDR1 and CDR2 (germline): SGHNT, YENEEA. For the CDR3, the DNA is TGTGCCAGCAGCGGAATGACGGGGGGGTATCCCGGGGAGCTGTTTTTT. Amino acids: CASSGMTGGYPGELFF.

This sequence joins TRBV20-1 and TRBJ1-5; D gene uncertain. V was trimmed by 6 bases and J by 3 bases, leaving 15 bases between them. This CDR3 has 14 amino acids. The germline CDR1 and CDR2 sequences are DFQATT and SNEGSKA (reference sequence). As DNA, the CDR3 is TGCAGTGCCAAAGGCCCGGGAGACAATCAGCCCCAGCATTTT. This encodes CSAKGPGDNQPQHF.